This T cell receptor beta chain was captured by sequencing in a study of OX40 agonist ivuxolimab in advanced cancers. Whole-study context: Three individuals attained partial responses, comprising one hepatocellular carcinoma case and two cutaneous melanoma cases. Findings of the study overall: With doses of 0.1-3.0 mg/kg, partial responders showed among the lowest clonal expansion.

With respect to this clone: The target antigen is unknown.

Germline CDR1 is LGHNA and CDR2 is YSLEER. Trimming pared 0 bases from V and 9 bases from J, leaving 12 bases between. CDR3 length: 15 amino acids. Assay: immunoSEQ multiplex PCR; the TCRdb copy retains only in-frame clones and omits some. The profile shows about 27,000 clones, 83% of them singletons. Researchers took blood at baseline, on cycle 4 day 1, and on cycle 7 day 1. The chain joins TRBV4-3 to TRBJ1-6; tentative D call: TRBD1 (5 bases). The origin of this receptor is an adult with an advanced solid tumor such as melanoma, head and neck, liver or kidney cancer. Sequenced material: CD4+ or CD8+ T cells sorted from blood, taken in a trial of the OX40 agonist ivuxolimab. The CDR3 is CASSQETARGSPLHF. In DNA form, the CDR3 reads TGCGCCAGCAGCCAAGAGACAGCAAGGGGTTCACCCCTCCACTTT.